The text below deals with one T cell receptor beta chain. Its antigen is not known. Multiplex touch-down PCR amplified TRB using TRB-A and TRB-B pools in one tube. Following a re-call of the multiplex PCR reads, TCRdb has one entry per CDR3 protein and lacks DNA. The sample data list 6,000 to 8,000 distinct CDR3 sequences. TRB amplification used roughly 250 ng of peripheral blood genomic DNA. The source of the sample is a study of T cell clusters in autoimmune cytopenias. Points from the study as a whole: Clustering suggested that physiological T cell clusters were missing in primary autoimmune cytopenia patients. The T cell clusters came from computational analysis alone and lack functional validation. TRB repertoire shifts in secondary cytopenia and chronic lymphocytic leukemia mostly reflected lymphoma, not autoimmunity.

The germline gives CDR1 MGHDK, CDR2 SYGVNS. The CDR3 sequence is 14 residues long. The clonotype was recovered from a human donor with an autoimmune cytopenia or autoimmune hepatitis (not recorded which). V gene TRBV25-1 combines with J gene TRBJ1-2; checking the TCRdb D call of TRBD1 is not possible without DNA. The source material was peripheral blood. CDR3 region: CASSAGQGWYGYTF.